This TCR beta chain emerged from a study of blood T cell repertoires in COVID-19. Study as a whole: Sources were T cells, B-cell-depleted T cells, or PBMCs; the material itself was cDNA or gDNA.

The table lists this clone with a few counts. In the original workflow: For nucleated cells, counts were estimated from reference gene primer amplification. Sequencing was performed with immunoSEQ multiplex PCR; in TCRdb, only in-frame clones are kept and a portion is missing. V and J calls and clone size follow that table, whereas D and trimming were derived from the DNA. The sample consists of 200,000 to 250,000 clones, 75% to 90% of them appearing once. The trim removed 6 bases at V and 7 bases at J, leaving 12 bases unmatched. Germline V gene sequence: CDR1 SGHNT, CDR2 YENEEA. This CDR3 contains 15 residues.

The source is an elderly woman with COVID-19, enrolled during active disease. This chain links TRBV11-3 with TRBJ2-7; 10 bases are a match to TRBD1. Sequencing was done on a sample of peripheral blood. The CDR3 DNA follows: TGTGCCAGCAGGCTTGGGACAGGGGCCGCGGGGGAGCAGTACTTC. Its protein is CASRLGTGAAGEQYF.